A single sample gave rise to the 23 T cell receptor beta chains below, sequenced in a study of T-cell reconstitution after alpha-beta-depleted transplantation in children. Construction of the TCRbeta library involved unique molecular identifiers. TCRdb re-derived calls from the PCR reads in MiXCR, one entry per CDR3 protein. The sample consists of some 200,000 distinct CDR3 sequences, roughly 15% of them appearing once. This specimen consisted of PBMCs from the stem cell graft donor, obtained from the stem cell graft. The receptors stem from a human donor who donated a stem cell graft to a child with acute lymphoblastic leukemia.

The sample holds many counts of this clonotype. The rearrangement uses TRBV7-6 and TRBJ2-1; D is unclear. V gave up 10 bases and J gave up 6 bases, with 19 bases separating them. Looked up from germline, CDR1 is SGHVS and CDR2 is FNYEAQ. The CDR3 extends over 14 amino acids. The CDR3 nucleotides read TGTGCCACCAGACCAACTCCAAATACCAATGAGCAGTTCTTC. Translation gives CATRPTPNTNEQFF.

At least ten counts were recorded for this clonotype. This rearrangement joins TRBV20-1 to TRBJ2-3; 9 bases match TRBD1. The germline CDR1 and CDR2 sequences are DFQATT and SNEGSKA (reference sequence). This CDR3 has 16 amino acids. The V and J ends lost 0 bases and 3 bases, in that order; junction bases with no gene match: 7. The CDR3 DNA reads TGCAGTGCTAGAGAAACAGGGGGCTTGGGAACAGATACGCAGTATTTT. Its protein is CSARETGGLGTDTQYF.

Of note for this clonotype: A much larger clone differs from this one at a single base, so this may be a read error. The rearrangement links TRBV5-1 to TRBJ2-6; D possibly matches TRBD1 or TRBD2 (5 bases each). This CDR3 has 16 residues. Germline CDR1 and CDR2: SGHRS and YFSETQ. The CDR3 DNA reads as TGCGCCAGCAGCCCGGGACGGGGCTCTGGGGCCAACGGCCTGACTTTC. This gives the protein CASSPGRGSGANGLTF.

This clonotype has ten or more counts. The rearrangement uses TRBV29-1 and TRBJ2-5, with 8 positions matching TRBD1. The CDR3 totals 12 residues. Germline values: CDR1 SQVTM, CDR2 ANQGSEA. V trimming: 7 bases; J trimming: 3 bases; junction bases outside the gene matches: 4. CDR3 nucleotides: TGCAGCGCCGCAGGGGGCGAAGAGACCCAGTACTTC. It is translated as CSAAGGEETQYF.

In its sample, this clonotype was seen many times. The CDR3 loop is CSAVQGARQPQHF. CDR3 coding DNA: TGCAGTGCAGTACAGGGGGCCAGGCAGCCCCAGCATTTT. V gene TRBV20-1 combines with J gene TRBJ1-5; 9 nucleotides line up with TRBD1. The CDR3 contains 13 residues. The junction had 7 bases not matched to a gene; V was cut back by 6 bases and J by 7 bases. In germline, CDR1 is DFQATT, CDR2 SNEGSKA (reference sequence).

This clonotype occurred many times. This chain joins TRBV5-6 and TRBJ2-7; 11 bases fit TRBD1. V was clipped by 4 bases and J by 3 bases; unmatched bases: 3. CDR3 length equals 14 residues. From germline, CDR1 is SGHDT and CDR2 YYEEEE. This chain's CDR3 is CASSPGTGGYEQYF. CDR3 nucleotides: TGTGCCAGCAGCCCGGGGACAGGGGGCTACGAGCAGTACTTC.

This clonotype was picked up many times. The chain uses TRBV27 and TRBJ2-3; TRBD2 agrees at 14 bases. Germline V gene lookup returns CDR1 MNHEY and CDR2 SMNVEV (reference sequence). V trimming: 11 bases; J trimming: 4 bases; junction bases outside the gene matches: 2. This CDR3 comprises 13 residues. CDR3 amino acids: CAPGLAGADTQYF. CDR3 nucleotides: TGTGCCCCGGGACTAGCGGGAGCAGATACGCAGTATTTT.

The chain is built from TRBV5-4 and TRBJ1-1; TRBD1 is a possible D gene (5 bases). Trimming took 4 bases from V and 1 from J, leaving 23 bases between them. Per the germline V gene, CDR1 is SGHNT and CDR2 is YYREEE (reference sequence). The CDR3 consists of 18 residues. CDR3 residues: CASSAYSKGFGSNTEAFF. CDR3 coding DNA: TGTGCCAGCAGCGCGTACTCCAAGGGGTTCGGGTCGAACACTGAAGCTTTCTTT.

This clonotype came up a few times. This chain uses TRBV12-3 or TRBV12-4 with TRBJ2-1; D may be TRBD1 (5 bases). The CDR3 has 18 amino acids. V gave up 3 bases and J gave up 0 bases, with 18 bases separating them. The CDR3: CASSLEQGSVSSYNEQFF. CDR3 DNA sequence: TGTGCCAGCAGTTTGGAGCAGGGCAGCGTTAGCTCCTACAATGAGCAGTTCTTC.

This clonotype was recorded many times. The chain couples TRBV5-1 to TRBJ1-1, with D maybe TRBD1 (6 bases). This CDR3 has 16 amino acids. The ends were cut back, 1 base at V and 5 bases at J, with 18 bases in the middle. Germline assignment: CDR1 SGHRS and CDR2 YFSETQ. This CDR3 reads CASSLLATRGSTEAFF. For the CDR3, the DNA is TGCGCCAGCAGCTTGCTAGCGACCAGGGGTAGTACTGAAGCTTTCTTT.

The CDR3 loop reads CASTFGTPAYEQYF. Written as DNA, the CDR3 is TGTGCCAGCACCTTCGGGACTCCTGCCTACGAGCAGTACTTC. The J gene is TRBJ2-7, the V gene TRBV12-3 or TRBV12-4; D might be TRBD2 (6 bases). The germline V and J ends were trimmed by 7 bases and 2 bases, with 15 bases remaining between them. The CDR3 contains 14 residues.

This chain links TRBV7-9 with TRBJ2-1; TRBD2 matches at 8 bases. This CDR3 contains 15 residues. Germline CDR1 is SEHNR and CDR2 is FQNEAQ (reference sequence). With V trimmed by 7 bases and J by 3 bases, 8 bases remained unmatched. The CDR3, as DNA: TGTGCCAGCACCTCGGGGGGGGAGAGCTACAATGAGCAGTTCTTC. Protein sequence: CASTSGGESYNEQFF.

The J gene is TRBJ1-1, the V gene TRBV10-3; a possible D gene is TRBD1 (6 bases). CDR1 and CDR2 (germline): ENHRY, SYGVKD. The ends were cut back, 7 bases at V and 3 bases at J, with 18 bases in the middle. This CDR3 is 15 amino acids long. Written as DNA, the CDR3 is TGTGCCATCACCCAGCCGGGGGCGGCGGACACTGAAGCTTTCTTT. This codes for CAITQPGAADTEAFF.

This clonotype was detected many times. The chain joins TRBV10-3 to TRBJ2-3, with 7 bases that match TRBD2. There are 15 residues in the CDR3. J lost 0 bases, V lost 8 bases, and 8 bases had no gene match. The germline V gene has CDR1 ENHRY and CDR2 SYGVKD. The CDR3 sequence is CAIGLAELSTDTQYF. The CDR3 coding sequence is TGTGCCATCGGGCTAGCGGAGCTCAGCACAGATACGCAGTATTTT.

The genes are TRBV5-4 and TRBJ2-3; D gene ambiguous. V was trimmed by 0 bases and J by 4 bases, leaving 6 bases between them. This CDR3 contains 13 residues. Germline values: CDR1 SGHNT, CDR2 YYREEE (reference sequence). The CDR3, as DNA: TGTGCCAGCAGCTTGGTGCAGGCAGATACGCAGTATTTT. Translated: CASSLVQADTQYF.

This chain joins TRBV5-1 and TRBJ2-2; 9 bases align to TRBD2. The length of the CDR3 is 17 residues. In germline, CDR1 is SGHRS, CDR2 YFSETQ. Losses at the gene ends were 4 bases for V and 3 bases for J; bases not matched to a gene: 10. The chain's CDR3 is CASSPVPAGGYTGELFF. DNA for the CDR3: TGCGCCAGCAGCCCGGTACCAGCGGGAGGTTACACCGGGGAGCTGTTTTTT.

At least ten counts were recorded for this clonotype. This chain joins TRBV12-3 or TRBV12-4 and TRBJ2-2; tentative D call: TRBD1 (6 bases). V lost 10 bases to trimming and J lost 9 bases, with 24 bases between them. There are 15 residues in the CDR3. The CDR3 is CATGVGDTGGRELFF. For the CDR3, the DNA is TGTGCCACAGGGGTGGGGGACACGGGCGGCCGGGAGCTGTTTTTT.

This clonotype was counted at least ten times. The chain carries TRBV12-3 or TRBV12-4 and TRBJ2-1; possibly TRBD2 for D (6 bases). There are 15 residues in the CDR3. V lost 5 bases and J 4 bases, leaving 15 bases between the germline ends. The CDR3 region is CASSPPGLGYNEQFF. The DNA of the CDR3 is TGTGCCAGCAGTCCCCCGGGACTGGGTTACAATGAGCAGTTCTTC.

This chain uses TRBV29-1 with TRBJ2-3, with D uncertain. The V end was cut by 4 bases, the J end by 0 bases, with 11 bases between. Germline CDR1 SQVTM, CDR2 ANQGSEA. The CDR3 has 14 residues. CDR3 in DNA: TGCAGCGTTGGGAGCAGCACTAGCACAGATACGCAGTATTTT. It translates to CSVGSSTSTDTQYF.

This clonotype was detected many times. The chain employs TRBV20-1 and TRBJ2-3; 9 nucleotides agree with TRBD2. CDR1 is DFQATT, CDR2 SNEGSKA, per germline (reference sequence). The CDR3 has 15 amino acids. V dropped 6 bases and J dropped 4; count of bases not matched to a gene: 11. The CDR3 is CSAKFNLAGPDTQYF. In nucleotides, the CDR3 is TGCAGTGCCAAATTTAATCTAGCGGGACCAGATACGCAGTATTTT.

This clonotype was counted ten times or more. This sequence joins TRBV20-1 and TRBJ2-3; 11 bases align to TRBD2. The V and J ends lost 0 bases and 2 bases, in that order; junction bases with no gene match: 4. CDR1 and CDR2 from the germline V gene are DFQATT and SNEGSKA (reference sequence). The CDR3 covers 16 residues. The chain's CDR3 is CSARDTSGRVTDTQYF. CDR3 coding DNA: TGCAGTGCTAGAGATACTAGCGGGAGAGTCACAGATACGCAGTATTTT.

This clonotype was counted at least ten times. The CDR3, as DNA: TGTGCCAGCAGTTCGGGACTAGCCCCCAATGAGCAGTTCTTC. Translation: CASSSGLAPNEQFF. The rearrangement uses TRBV27 and TRBJ2-1, with TRBD2 matching over 9 bases. The V and J ends lost 4 bases and 6 bases, in that order; junction bases with no gene match: 4. The CDR3 runs 14 residues. Germline CDR1 reads MNHEY; CDR2 reads SMNVEV (reference sequence).

This clonotype was seen ten or more times. The chain links TRBV5-5 to TRBJ2-5; D might be TRBD1 (7 bases). The germline V and J ends were trimmed by 3 bases and 4 bases, with 16 bases remaining between them. CDR1 SGHKS and CDR2 YYEKEE come from the germline V gene (reference sequence). The CDR3 totals 15 residues. In nucleotides, the CDR3 is TGTGCCAGCAGCTCCGGGGGACAGCAGACAGAGACCCAGTACTTC. It specifies CASSSGGQQTETQYF.